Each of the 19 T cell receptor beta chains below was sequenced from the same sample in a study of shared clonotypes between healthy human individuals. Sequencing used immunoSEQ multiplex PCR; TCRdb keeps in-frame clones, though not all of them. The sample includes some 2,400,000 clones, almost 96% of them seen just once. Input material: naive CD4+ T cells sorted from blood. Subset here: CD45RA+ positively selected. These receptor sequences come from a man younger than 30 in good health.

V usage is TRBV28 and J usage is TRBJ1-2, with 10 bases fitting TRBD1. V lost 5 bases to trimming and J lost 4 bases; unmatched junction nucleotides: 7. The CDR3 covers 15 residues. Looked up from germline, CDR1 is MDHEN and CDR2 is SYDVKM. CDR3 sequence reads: CASSLRDRGLYGYTF. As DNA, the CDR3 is TGTGCCAGCAGTCTCCGGGACAGGGGACTCTATGGCTACACCTTC.

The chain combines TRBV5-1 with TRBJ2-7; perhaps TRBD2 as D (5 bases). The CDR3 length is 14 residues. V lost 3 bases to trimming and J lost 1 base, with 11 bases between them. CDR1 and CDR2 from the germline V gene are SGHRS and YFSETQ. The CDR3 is CASSSHGGSYEQYF. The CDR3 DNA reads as TGCGCCAGCAGCTCGCATGGAGGTTCCTACGAGCAGTACTTC.

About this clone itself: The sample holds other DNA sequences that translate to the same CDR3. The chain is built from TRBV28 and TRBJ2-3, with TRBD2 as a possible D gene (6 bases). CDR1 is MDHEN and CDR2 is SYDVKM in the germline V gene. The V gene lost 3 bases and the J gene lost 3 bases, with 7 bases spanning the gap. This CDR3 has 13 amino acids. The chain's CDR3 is CASSLEGTDTQYF. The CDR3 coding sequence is TGTGCCAGCAGTTTGGAGGGAACAGATACGCAGTATTTT.

The CDR3 loop reads CASSPRTGIQYF. DNA for the CDR3: TGTGCCAGCAGTCCCCGGACAGGGATACAGTACTTC. This sequence joins TRBV28 and TRBJ2-7, with 8 bases fitting TRBD1. This CDR3 region has 12 residues. Germline assignment: CDR1 MDHEN and CDR2 SYDVKM. The trim removed 5 bases at V and 10 bases at J, leaving 7 bases unmatched.

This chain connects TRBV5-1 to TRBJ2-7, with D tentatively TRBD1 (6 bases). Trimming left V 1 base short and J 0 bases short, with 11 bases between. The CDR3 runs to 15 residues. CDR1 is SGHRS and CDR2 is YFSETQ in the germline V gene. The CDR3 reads CASSLQTGSSYEQYF. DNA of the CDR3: TGCGCCAGCAGCTTGCAAACAGGGAGCTCCTACGAGCAGTACTTC.

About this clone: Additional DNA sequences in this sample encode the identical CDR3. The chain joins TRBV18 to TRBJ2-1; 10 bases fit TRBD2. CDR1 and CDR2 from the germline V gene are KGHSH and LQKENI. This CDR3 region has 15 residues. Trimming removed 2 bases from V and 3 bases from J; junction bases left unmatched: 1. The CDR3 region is CASSPGLADYNEQFF. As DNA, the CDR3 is TGTGCCAGCTCACCAGGACTAGCGGACTACAATGAGCAGTTCTTC.

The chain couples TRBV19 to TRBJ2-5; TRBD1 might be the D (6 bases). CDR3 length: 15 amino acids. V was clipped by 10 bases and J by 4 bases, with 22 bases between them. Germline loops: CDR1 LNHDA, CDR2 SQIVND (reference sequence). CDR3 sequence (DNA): TGTGCCATCGGGACAAGGCAGGGTTCCCGAGAGACCCAGTACTTC. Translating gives CAIGTRQGSRETQYF.

CDR3 nucleotides: TGCGCCAGCAGCTCCAGGAAGAATCGTTCCTACGAGCAGTACTTC. Translated: CASSSRKNRSYEQYF. J is TRBJ2-7 and V is TRBV10-1; D is ambiguous. The V end was cut by 6 bases, the J end by 1 base, with 16 bases between. Germline V gene data show CDR1 as WNHNN and CDR2 as SYGVQD (reference sequence). The length of the CDR3 is 15 residues.

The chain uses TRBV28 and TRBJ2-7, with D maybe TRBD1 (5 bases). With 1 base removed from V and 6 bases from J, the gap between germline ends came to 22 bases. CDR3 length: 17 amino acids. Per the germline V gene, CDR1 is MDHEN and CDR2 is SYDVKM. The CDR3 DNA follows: TGTGCCAGCAGTTTATTGCCCCAGGGCCACACGGCTGCCGAGCAGTACTTC. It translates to CASSLLPQGHTAAEQYF.

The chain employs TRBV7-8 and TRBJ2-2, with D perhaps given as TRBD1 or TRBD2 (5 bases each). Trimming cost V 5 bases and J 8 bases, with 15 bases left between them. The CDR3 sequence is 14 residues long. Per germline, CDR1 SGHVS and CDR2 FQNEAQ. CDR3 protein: CASSLGELRGELFF. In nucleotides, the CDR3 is TGTGCCAGCAGCCTAGGGGAGCTCAGGGGGGAGCTGTTTTTT. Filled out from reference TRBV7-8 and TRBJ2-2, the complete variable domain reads GAGVSQSPRYKVAKRGQDVALRCDPISGHVSLFWYQQALGQGPEFLTYFQNEAQLDKSGLPSDRFFAERPEGSVSTLKIQRTQQEDSAVYLCASSLGELRGELFFGEGSRLTVL.

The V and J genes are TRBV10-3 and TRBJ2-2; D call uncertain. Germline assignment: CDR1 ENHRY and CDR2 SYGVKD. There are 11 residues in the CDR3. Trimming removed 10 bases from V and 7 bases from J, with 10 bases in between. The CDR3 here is CATTLYGELFF. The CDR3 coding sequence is TGTGCCACGACCTTATACGGGGAGCTGTTTTTT.

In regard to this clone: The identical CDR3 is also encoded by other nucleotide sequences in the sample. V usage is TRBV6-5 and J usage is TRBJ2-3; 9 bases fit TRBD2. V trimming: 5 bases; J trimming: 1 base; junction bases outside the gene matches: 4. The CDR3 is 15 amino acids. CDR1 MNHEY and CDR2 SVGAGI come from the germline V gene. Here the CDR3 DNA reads TGTGCCAGCAGTCCGAGCGGGGGGCGCACAGATACGCAGTATTTT. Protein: CASSPSGGRTDTQYF.

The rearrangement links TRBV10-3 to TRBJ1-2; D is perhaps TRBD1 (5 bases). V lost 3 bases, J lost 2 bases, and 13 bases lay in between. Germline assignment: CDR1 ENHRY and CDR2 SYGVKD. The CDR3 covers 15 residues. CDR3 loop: CAISESAEGNYGYTF. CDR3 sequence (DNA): TGTGCCATCAGTGAATCGGCTGAGGGGAACTATGGCTACACCTTC.

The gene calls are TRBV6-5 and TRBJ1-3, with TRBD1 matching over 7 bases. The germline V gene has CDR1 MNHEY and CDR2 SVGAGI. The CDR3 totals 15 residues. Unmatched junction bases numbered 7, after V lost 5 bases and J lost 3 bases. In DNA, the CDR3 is TGTGCCAGCAGTGTTCACAGGGGAATTGGAAACACCATATATTTT. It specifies CASSVHRGIGNTIYF.

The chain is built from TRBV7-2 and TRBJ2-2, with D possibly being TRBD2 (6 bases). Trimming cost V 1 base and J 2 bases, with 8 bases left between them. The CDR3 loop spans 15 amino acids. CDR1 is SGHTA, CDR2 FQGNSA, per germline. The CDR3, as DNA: TGTGCCAGCAGCTTAGAGGCGGGAAACACCGGGGAGCTGTTTTTT. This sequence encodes CASSLEAGNTGELFF.

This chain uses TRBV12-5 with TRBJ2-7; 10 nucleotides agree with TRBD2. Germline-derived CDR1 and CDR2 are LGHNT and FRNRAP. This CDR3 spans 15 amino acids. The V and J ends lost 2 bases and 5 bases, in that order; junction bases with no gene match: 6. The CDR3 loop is CASGLSSGSPNEQYF. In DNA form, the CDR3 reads TGTGCTAGTGGTTTGTCTAGCGGGAGCCCCAACGAGCAGTACTTC.

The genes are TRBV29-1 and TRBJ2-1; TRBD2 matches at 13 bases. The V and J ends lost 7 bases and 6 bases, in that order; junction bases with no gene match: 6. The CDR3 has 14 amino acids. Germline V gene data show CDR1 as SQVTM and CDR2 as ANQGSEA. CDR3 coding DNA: TGCAGCGCCGTGGGACTAGCGGGATTCAATGAGCAGTTCTTC. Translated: CSAVGLAGFNEQFF.

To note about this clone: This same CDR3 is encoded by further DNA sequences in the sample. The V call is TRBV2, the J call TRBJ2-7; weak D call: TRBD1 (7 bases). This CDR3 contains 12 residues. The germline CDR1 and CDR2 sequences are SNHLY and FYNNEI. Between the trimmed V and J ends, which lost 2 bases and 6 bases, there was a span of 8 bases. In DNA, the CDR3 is TGTGCCAGCAGTGAACAGGGGGGCGAGCAGTACTTC. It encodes CASSEQGGEQYF.

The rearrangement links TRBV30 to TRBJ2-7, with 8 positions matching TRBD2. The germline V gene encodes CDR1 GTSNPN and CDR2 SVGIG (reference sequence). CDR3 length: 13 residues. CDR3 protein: CGAGGYVSYEQYF. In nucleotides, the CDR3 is TGTGGTGCGGGGGGCTACGTCTCCTACGAGCAGTACTTC.